One and the same sample provided the 8 T cell receptor beta chains below, sequenced in a study of blood T cell repertoires in COVID-19 (TCRdb year 2020). Library construction relied on the immunoSEQ multiplex PCR assay. TCRdb carries this immuneACCESS record with in-frame sequences only. Its versions omit some clonotypes, under half of them owing to an unresolved V gene in the studies checked, with the rest unexplained. A total of about 310,000 clones appear in this sample, 85% of them only once. 1.5% to 2% of the sample rests with the top ten. Material: PBMCs or T cells enriched from blood (not recorded which). The receptors stem from a woman aged 30 to 39 who had been exposed to COVID-19.

The chain employs TRBV7-6 and TRBJ2-7; a weak D match, TRBD2 (6 bases). The V and J ends lost 4 bases and 7 bases respectively, with 17 bases between them. This CDR3 has 14 residues. The V gene's germline CDR1 is SGHVS and CDR2 FNYEAQ. The CDR3 bases are TGTGCCAGCAGCTCTAGAATAGGGGCGGGGGAGCAGTACTTC. This codes for CASSSRIGAGEQYF. The full variable domain, completed using reference TRBV7-6 and TRBJ2-7, is GAGVSQSPRYKVTKRGQDVALRCDPISGHVSLYWYRQALGQGPEFLTYFNYEAQQDKSGLPNDRFSAERPEGSISTLTIQRTEQRDSAMYRCASSSRIGAGEQYFGPGTRLTVT.

The J gene is TRBJ2-3, the V gene TRBV27; 12 positions agree with TRBD2. The J segment lost 4 bases and the V segment lost 5 bases, leaving 10 bases of the junction unmatched. CDR1 is MNHEY, CDR2 SMNVEV, per germline (reference sequence). This CDR3 is built from 17 residues. The CDR3 DNA follows: TGTGCCAGCAGTAGAGGAGGACTAGCGGGGAGCCCAGATACGCAGTATTTT. Translating it yields CASSRGGLAGSPDTQYF.

CDR3 sequence reads: CASGGTLYEKLFF. The CDR3 coding sequence is TGTGCCAGCGGGGGGACCCTTTACGAAAAACTGTTTTTT. The genes are TRBV2 and TRBJ1-4; tentative D call: TRBD1 (5 bases). In germline, CDR1 is SNHLY, CDR2 FYNNEI. The CDR3 totals 13 residues. Between the trimmed V and J ends, which lost 8 bases and 8 bases, there was a span of 15 bases.

Only one count was recorded for this clone. This chain uses TRBV28 with TRBJ2-7, with D tentatively TRBD1 (6 bases). This CDR3 has 14 residues. The V end was cut by 4 bases, the J end by 2 bases, with 12 bases between. Germline CDR1 MDHEN, CDR2 SYDVKM. CDR3 in DNA: TGTGCCAGCAGTTATACAGGGTTTGCCTACGAGCAGTACTTC. It specifies CASSYTGFAYEQYF.

The rearrangement links TRBV2 to TRBJ1-2; D is unresolved. The CDR3 runs 13 residues. Between the trimmed V and J ends, which lost 3 bases and 4 bases, there was a span of 9 bases. CDR1 is SNHLY, CDR2 FYNNEI, per germline. The CDR3 sequence: CASSDRSPYGYTF. CDR3 bases: TGTGCCAGCAGTGACAGGTCCCCCTATGGCTACACCTTC.

This clone appeared a single time. The chain couples TRBV28 to TRBJ1-1; D ambiguous. Trimming shortened V by 2 bases and J by 4 bases, and 8 bases separated the two germline ends. Germline V gene lookup returns CDR1 MDHEN and CDR2 SYDVKM. This CDR3 has 13 amino acids. The CDR3 loop reads CASSLMGSTEAFF. The CDR3 nucleotides read TGTGCCAGCAGTTTAATGGGGAGCACTGAAGCTTTCTTT.

The chain joins TRBV11-2 to TRBJ2-1; TRBD2 matches 7 bases. V shed 5 bases and J 5 bases; nucleotides not matched to a gene: 9. The CDR3 runs 15 residues. Germline CDR1 SGHAT, CDR2 FQNNGV. CDR3 protein: CASSPWGGENNEQFF. The CDR3 DNA reads TGTGCCAGCAGCCCCTGGGGAGGGGAGAACAATGAGCAGTTCTTC.

This clone was recorded only once. This chain links TRBV4-2 with TRBJ2-2; weak D call: TRBD1 (5 bases). Per germline, CDR1 LGHNA and CDR2 YNFKEQ. The CDR3 is 15 amino acids. V gave up 1 base and J gave up 5 bases, with 11 bases separating them. The CDR3 DNA follows: TGTGCCAGCAGCCAAGGGACAAAGCAAACCGGGGAGCTGTTTTTT. Translating it yields CASSQGTKQTGELFF.